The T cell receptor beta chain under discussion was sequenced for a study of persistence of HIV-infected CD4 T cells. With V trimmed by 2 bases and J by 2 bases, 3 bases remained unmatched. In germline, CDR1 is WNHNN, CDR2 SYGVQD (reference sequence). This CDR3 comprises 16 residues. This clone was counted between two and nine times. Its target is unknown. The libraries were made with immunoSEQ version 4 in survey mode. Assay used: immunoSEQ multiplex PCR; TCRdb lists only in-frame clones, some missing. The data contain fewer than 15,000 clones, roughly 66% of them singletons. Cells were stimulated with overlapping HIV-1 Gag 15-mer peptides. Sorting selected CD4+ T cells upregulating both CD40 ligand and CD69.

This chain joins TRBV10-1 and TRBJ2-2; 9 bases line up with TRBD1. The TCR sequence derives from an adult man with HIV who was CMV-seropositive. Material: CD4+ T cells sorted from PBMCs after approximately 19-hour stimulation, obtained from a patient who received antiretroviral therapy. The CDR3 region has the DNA TGCGCCAGCAGTGAGCACAGGGGGCTTAACACCGGGGAGCTGTTTTTT. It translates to CASSEHRGLNTGELFF.